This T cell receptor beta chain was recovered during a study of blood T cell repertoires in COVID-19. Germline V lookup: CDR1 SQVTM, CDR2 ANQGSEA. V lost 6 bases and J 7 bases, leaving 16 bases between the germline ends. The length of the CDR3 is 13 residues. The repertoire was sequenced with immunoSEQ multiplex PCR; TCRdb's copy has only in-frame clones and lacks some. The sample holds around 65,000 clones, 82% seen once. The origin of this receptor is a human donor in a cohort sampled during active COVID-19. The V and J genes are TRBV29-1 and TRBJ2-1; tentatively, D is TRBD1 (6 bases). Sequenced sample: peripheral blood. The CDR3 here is CSVVRGLGNEQFF. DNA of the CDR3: TGCAGCGTCGTAAGGGGGTTAGGGAATGAGCAGTTCTTC.